This passage covers 5 T cell receptor beta chains from one sample sequenced in a study of blood T cell repertoires in COVID-19. The method was immunoSEQ multiplex PCR; TCRdb's version includes in-frame clones alone and lacks a portion of them. Found here are approximately 260,000 clones, nearly 90% of them singletons; the top ten hold approximately 2.1%. The sample was peripheral blood. These TCRs come from a middle-aged woman who had recovered from COVID-19.

V is TRBV12-3 or TRBV12-4 and J is TRBJ2-7, with a possible D match to TRBD2 (5 bases). This CDR3 has 13 residues. V was trimmed by 3 bases and J by 4 bases, leaving 10 bases between them. The CDR3 protein is CASSLHGGYEQYF. DNA of the CDR3: TGTGCCAGCAGTTTGCATGGAGGTTACGAGCAGTACTTC.

This clone was seen a few times. The chain recombines TRBV19 with TRBJ1-1; no clear D gene. Trimming left V 5 bases short and J 1 base short, with 11 bases between. From germline, CDR1 is LNHDA and CDR2 SQIVND (reference sequence). The CDR3 length is 14 residues. The CDR3 DNA reads TGTGCCAGTAGTTCCCTGGCGGGGAACACTGAAGCTTTCTTT. It is translated as CASSSLAGNTEAFF.

The chain links TRBV7-6 to TRBJ2-5; 11 bases agree with TRBD2. The V gene end was trimmed by 1 base and the J gene end by 5 bases; junction bases not matched to a gene: 12. The CDR3 extends over 18 amino acids. Germline CDR1 SGHVS, CDR2 FNYEAQ. Here the CDR3 reads CASSLGALAGGGQETQYF. CDR3 DNA sequence: TGTGCCAGCAGCTTAGGCGCTTTAGCGGGAGGGGGGCAGGAGACCCAGTACTTC.

V gene TRBV2 combines with J gene TRBJ2-3, with 8 bases aligning to TRBD1. The junction had 18 bases not matched to a gene; V was cut back by 4 bases and J by 6 bases. The CDR3 runs to 18 residues. From germline, CDR1 is SNHLY and CDR2 FYNNEI. The CDR3 loop reads CASSAGQGKIAGMDTQYF. Here the CDR3 DNA reads TGTGCCAGCAGTGCCGGACAGGGTAAGATTGCAGGAATGGATACGCAGTATTTT.

The V call is TRBV19, the J call TRBJ2-3; TRBD2 matches 10 bases. CDR1 is LNHDA, CDR2 SQIVND, per germline (reference sequence). The CDR3 is 18 residues long. V lost 7 bases to trimming and J lost 0 bases; unmatched junction nucleotides: 13. CDR3 sequence (DNA): TGTGCCAGTACCCGGGCGGGATCGACTAGCGGGAGCACAGATACGCAGTATTTT. Translated, it gives CASTRAGSTSGSTDTQYF.